The following is a T cell receptor beta chain sequence with its context. What it recognizes is unknown. V lost 4 bases and J lost 4; bases outside the gene matches: 7. CDR1 is SGHTA, CDR2 FQGNSA, per germline. CDR3 length: 15 amino acids. Produced via immunoSEQ multiplex PCR; TCRdb's table is partial and in-frame only. The sample contains 120,000 to 150,000 clones, nearly 90% of which appear only once. The entry originates in a study of T cell responses to AZD1222 COVID-19 vaccine. General study findings and limits: A mostly white British donor set with more females was recruited, and clonal diversity was possibly underestimated. In all cases, repertoires were sampled only after the peak T cell response. Two doses of AZD1222 preceded a rise in Spike-specific TCR breadth and depth. Only five or six people who got AZD1222 tested seropositive at baseline.

The starting material was peripheral blood, obtained 28 days after the second dose of the MenACWY control vaccine. The J gene is TRBJ2-5, the V gene TRBV7-2; 9 bases are a match to TRBD1. The sequence was obtained from an adult who received the MenACWY meningococcal vaccine as a control. The CDR3 sequence: CASSSRTGDGETQYF. In nucleotides, the CDR3 is TGTGCCAGCAGCTCTCGGACAGGGGACGGAGAGACCCAGTACTTC.